Listed here is a single TCR beta chain. Its matching antigen is unknown. The germline gives CDR1 SGHVS, CDR2 FQNEAQ. The CDR3 covers 16 residues. V was trimmed by 1 base and J by 3 bases, leaving 12 bases between them. The sample originates from a study of T cell responses to AZD1222 COVID-19 vaccine. Points from the study as a whole: The donor cohort was predominantly white British with a female majority, and clonal diversity may have been underestimated.

Assay: immunoSEQ multiplex PCR; the TCRdb copy retains only in-frame clones and omits some. The repertoire has about 110,000 clones, approximately 89% of them found once; the top ten carry roughly 3.2%. This specimen was peripheral blood, taken on day 0 of MenACWY control vaccination. The J gene is TRBJ1-4, the V gene TRBV7-8; D might be TRBD1 (6 bases). This clonotype was obtained from an adult in good health. The chain's CDR3 is CASSLGTGYANEKLFF. For the CDR3, the DNA is TGTGCCAGCAGCTTAGGAACAGGGTACGCTAATGAAAAACTGTTTTTT. Looking up the rest from reference TRBV7-8 and TRBJ1-4 gives the full variable domain: GAGVSQSPRYKVAKRGQDVALRCDPISGHVSLFWYQQALGQGPEFLTYFQNEAQLDKSGLPSDRFFAERPEGSVSTLKIQRTQQEDSAVYLCASSLGTGYANEKLFFGSGTQLSVL.